Listed below are T cell receptor beta chains from one sample, sequenced in a study of long-term antiretroviral therapy in people with HIV. Generated by immunoSEQ multiplex PCR, the TCRdb table keeps only in-frame clones and is missing some. The profile covers about 19,000 clones, with over 65% appearing a single time and 13% to 15% taken by the ten largest. The starting material was unsorted PBMCs, obtained 0.5 years before starting antiretroviral therapy. Source of these receptors: a woman in her fifties or sixties with HIV. The CDR3 runs from the conserved cysteine through the conserved F or W. A D gene is named only where the DNA matches it firmly. Size is omitted from some rows. Given values are once, few, many or a class for expanded clones.

d_call,j_call,clone_size,v_call,cdr3_aa,cdr3_nt
NA,TRBJ1-4,NA,TRBV5-6,CASSLESGQEKLFF,TGTGCCAGCAGCTTGGAGTCGGGTCAGGAAAAACTGTTTTTT
NA,TRBJ1-5,few,TRBV7-1,CASSLDSNQPQHF,TGTGCCAGCAGCTTAGATAGCAATCAGCCCCAGCATTTT
TRBD2,TRBJ2-2,NA,TRBV4-2,CASSRPTSGGTTGELFF,TGTGCCAGCAGCCGGCCGACTAGCGGGGGTACCACCGGGGAGCTGTTTTTT
TRBD2,TRBJ2-2,few,TRBV9,CASASGVGDTGELFF,TGTGCCAGCGCTAGCGGGGTGGGGGACACCGGGGAGCTGTTTTTT
NA,TRBJ2-4,NA,TRBV6-5,CASSYQGSGKNIQYF,TGTGCCAGCAGTTACCAGGGGTCAGGCAAAAACATTCAGTACTTC
NA,TRBJ1-2,NA,TRBV27,CASSPYTGRSGYTF,TGTGCCAGCAGTCCCTATACAGGAAGAAGTGGCTACACCTTC
NA,TRBJ2-2,NA,TRBV9,CASSVVERTGANTGELFF,TGTGCCAGCAGCGTAGTGGAGCGAACGGGGGCCAACACCGGGGAGCTGTTTTTT
NA,TRBJ2-3,NA,TRBV5-4,CASSLYLGGPSTDTQYF,TGTGCCAGCAGCTTGTATCTCGGGGGCCCTAGCACAGATACGCAGTATTTT
NA,TRBJ2-3,NA,TRBV11-2,CASSFDPGADTQYF,TGTGCCAGCAGCTTTGATCCCGGTGCAGATACGCAGTATTTT
NA,TRBJ2-7,NA,TRBV5-6,CASSLSRVVSYEQYF,TGTGCCAGCAGCTTGAGCAGGGTCGTCTCCTACGAGCAGTACTTC
NA,TRBJ2-5,NA,TRBV14,CASSQDWATQETQYF,TGTGCCAGCAGCCAAGATTGGGCTACCCAAGAGACCCAGTACTTC
NA,TRBJ1-4,NA,TRBV6-5,CASSYRGVGEKLFF,TGTGCCAGCAGTTATAGAGGTGTGGGTGAAAAACTGTTTTTT
TRBD1,TRBJ2-5,NA,TRBV6-6,CASRTGGQTQYF,TGTGCCAGCAGGACAGGGGGACAGACCCAGTACTTC
NA,TRBJ1-3,once,TRBV5-6,CASSLATFYSGNTIYF,TGTGCCAGCAGCTTGGCAACATTTTACTCTGGAAACACCATATATTTT
NA,TRBJ2-2,few,TRBV7-9,CASSAGQLGYTGELFF,TGTGCCAGCAGCGCTGGACAGCTTGGATACACCGGGGAGCTGTTTTTT
TRBD1,TRBJ1-1,NA,TRBV30,CAWLRDRGYEAFF,TGTGCCTGGCTCCGGGACAGGGGATATGAAGCTTTCTTT
NA,TRBJ1-4,once,TRBV28,CASSLGGQGSEKLFF,TGTGCCAGCAGTTTAGGGGGGCAGGGCAGTGAAAAACTGTTTTTT
NA,TRBJ1-4,once,TRBV27,CASSLIRSGTNEKLFF,TGTGCCAGCAGTTTAATCAGGAGTGGGACTAATGAAAAACTGTTTTTT
NA,TRBJ1-5,NA,TRBV19,CASSISQDWNQPQHF,TGTGCCAGTAGTATTTCCCAGGACTGGAATCAGCCCCAGCATTTT
NA,TRBJ1-2,NA,TRBV11-2,CASSLRVSGSGYGYTF,TGTGCCAGCAGCTTACGAGTATCCGGGTCCGGCTATGGCTACACCTTC
TRBD1,TRBJ2-5,NA,TRBV10-2,CASSGTGGSKTQYF,TGCGCCAGCAGTGGGACAGGGGGCTCAAAGACCCAGTACTTC
NA,TRBJ2-7,NA,TRBV7-9,CASSPPFGTDYEQYF,TGTGCCAGCAGCCCCCCTTTTGGCACCGACTACGAGCAGTACTTC
NA,TRBJ1-1,once,TRBV7-2,CASSPGADIRGAFF,TGTGCCAGCAGCCCAGGGGCAGACATCCGAGGGGCTTTCTTT
TRBD1,TRBJ2-7,NA,TRBV19,CASSTTGSSYEQYF,TGTGCCAGTAGTACGACAGGGAGCTCCTACGAGCAGTACTTC
NA,TRBJ2-1,few,TRBV9,CASSVGLGNEQFF,TGTGCCAGCAGCGTAGGGCTAGGCAATGAGCAGTTCTTC
TRBD2,TRBJ2-7,NA,TRBV18,CASSPAGGPNEQYF,TGTGCCAGCTCACCTGCGGGGGGGCCTAACGAGCAGTACTTC
NA,TRBJ2-6,NA,TRBV5-1,CASSLEPHGANVLTF,TGCGCCAGCAGCTTGGAACCCCACGGGGCCAACGTCCTGACTTTC
NA,TRBJ2-2,NA,TRBV11-1,CASSWGETGELFF,TGTGCCAGCAGCTGGGGGGAAACCGGGGAGCTGTTTTTT
NA,TRBJ2-4,NA,TRBV7-9,CASSSGGSINIQYF,TGTGCCAGCAGCTCGGGGGGCTCAATAAACATTCAGTACTTC
NA,TRBJ1-2,NA,TRBV6-6,CASSYSQNYGYTF,TGTGCCAGCAGTTACTCACAGAACTATGGCTACACCTTC
NA,TRBJ1-2,NA,TRBV10-2,CASSDSRVYGYTF,TGCGCCAGCAGTGACTCCAGGGTCTATGGCTACACCTTC
TRBD1,TRBJ1-4,NA,TRBV5-4,CASSRQGDNEKLFF,TGTGCCAGCTCTCGACAGGGTGATAATGAAAAACTGTTTTTT
NA,TRBJ1-5,NA,TRBV18,CASSTGFNQPQHF,TGTGCCAGCTCAACCGGGTTCAATCAGCCCCAGCATTTT
NA,TRBJ1-4,NA,TRBV9,CASSVLDTDEKLFF,TGTGCCAGCAGCGTCTTGGACACAGATGAAAAACTGTTTTTT
TRBD2,TRBJ2-7,NA,TRBV6-4,CASSPTSGGVYEQYF,TGTGCCAGCAGCCCAACTAGCGGGGGGGTTTACGAGCAGTACTTC
TRBD1,TRBJ2-3,NA,TRBV29-1,CSVKRTGGADTQYF,TGCAGCGTTAAAAGGACAGGGGGCGCAGATACGCAGTATTTT
TRBD1,TRBJ1-1,NA,TRBV19,CASSIGTGGAFF,TGTGCCAGTAGTATAGGGACAGGCGGAGCTTTCTTT
TRBD1,TRBJ2-5,once,TRBV29-1,CSASTGGSQETQYF,TGCAGCGCCTCGACAGGGGGCAGCCAAGAGACCCAGTACTTC
NA,TRBJ1-6,NA,TRBV2,CASIQEAGRGNSPLHF,TGTGCCAGCATCCAAGAGGCAGGTCGTGGAAATTCACCCCTCCACTTT
TRBD2,TRBJ2-5,NA,TRBV6-6,CASSYSAGGGETQYF,TGTGCCAGCAGTTACTCGGCGGGGGGGGGTGAGACCCAGTACTTC
NA,TRBJ2-7,NA,TRBV7-9,CASSFGDEQYF,TGTGCCAGCAGCTTTGGGGACGAGCAGTACTTC
NA,TRBJ2-3,NA,TRBV6-1,CASPTDSLSTDTQYF,TGTGCCAGCCCCACGGACAGTCTGAGCACAGATACGCAGTATTTT
NA,TRBJ1-1,few,TRBV11-2,CASSLDSGAGTEAFF,TGTGCCAGCAGCTTAGATAGCGGGGCAGGCACTGAAGCTTTCTTT
NA,TRBJ1-5,NA,TRBV18,CASSDDRHSNQPQHF,TGTGCCAGCTCAGATGACAGACATAGCAATCAGCCCCAGCATTTT
TRBD2,TRBJ2-1,NA,TRBV7-9,CASSPPGGENEQFF,TGTGCCAGCAGCCCCCCGGGGGGTGAGAATGAGCAGTTCTTC
NA,TRBJ1-6,NA,TRBV30,CAWSVAGAGSNSPLHF,TGTGCCTGGAGTGTAGCAGGGGCAGGTAGTAATTCACCCCTCCACTTT
NA,TRBJ1-2,NA,TRBV19,CASSIEALGAGYTF,TGTGCCAGTAGTATAGAGGCCCTGGGGGCCGGCTACACCTTC
NA,TRBJ1-2,medium-sized,TRBV6-5,CASSYSPGAGYGYTF,TGTGCCAGCAGTTACTCCCCGGGGGCAGGCTATGGCTACACCTTC
NA,TRBJ2-1,few,TRBV7-9,CASSLVGGPGNEQFF,TGTGCCAGCAGCCTAGTGGGGGGGCCGGGCAATGAGCAGTTCTTC
NA,TRBJ1-1,NA,TRBV7-9,CASSLAGEALEAFF,TGTGCCAGCAGCTTAGCGGGAGAGGCACTTGAAGCTTTCTTT